This T cell receptor (beta chain) was observed in a study of cytomegalovirus exposure and HLA in healthy donors. Regarding the study as a whole: Data from an earlier analysis indicated that most TCR beta V segments were productive either about 90% or about 30% of the time.

The CDR3 has 13 amino acids. Trimming pared 6 bases from V and 3 bases from J, leaving 11 bases between. CDR1 is WSHSY, CDR2 SAAADI, per germline. Amplification used 60 Vbeta primers and 13 Jbeta primers. Source study methods: Among the unique TCR beta chains that a later analysis counted, about 84 million in all, roughly 11 million were shared. This table comes from immunoSEQ multiplex PCR, and its TCRdb copy is limited to in-frame clones, with some not included. V, J and clone size were drawn from that table, and D and trimming were deduced from the DNA. The data show about 130,000 clones, about 81% seen once. A remark on this clone: The antigen remains unidentified.

The chain joins TRBV10-2 to TRBJ2-5; D might be TRBD2 (5 bases). The sequencing input was PBMCs. This sequence was found in a woman aged 25 to 45 in good health and CMV-seronegative. The CDR3: CASRASGEETQYF. CDR3 in DNA: TGCGCCAGCAGGGCCTCCGGGGAAGAGACCCAGTACTTC.